What follows is one T cell receptor beta chain and its context. After removal of 6 bases from V and 4 bases from J, the junction contained 9 bases not matched to a gene. The CDR3 contains 15 residues. Germline V lookup: CDR1 MNHNY, CDR2 SVGAGI (reference sequence). Libraries were prepared by immunoSEQ multiplex PCR; TCRdb keeps only in-frame clonotypes and omits some of them. The sample has around 75,000 clones, more than 80% seen once. The record originates from a study of T cell changes during pregnancy in multiple sclerosis. The sequence was collected from a female donor in good health, enrolled as a control in a pregnancy study. The V call is TRBV6-6, the J call TRBJ2-3, with TRBD2 identical over 8 bases. The starting material was peripheral blood, obtained in the first trimester of pregnancy. Written as DNA, the CDR3 is TGTGCCAGCAGCCGCGAGCGGGGGAGAGCAGATACGCAGTATTTT. It specifies CASSRERGRADTQYF.